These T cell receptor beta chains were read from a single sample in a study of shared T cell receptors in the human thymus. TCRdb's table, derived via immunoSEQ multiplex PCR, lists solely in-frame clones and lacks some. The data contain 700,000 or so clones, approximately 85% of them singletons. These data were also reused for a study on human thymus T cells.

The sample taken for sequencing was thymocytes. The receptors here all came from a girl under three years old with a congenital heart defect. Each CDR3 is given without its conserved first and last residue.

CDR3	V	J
ASSSGREGPYGYT	TRBV27	TRBJ1-2
ASSRTGEGTEAF	TRBV7-2	TRBJ1-1
ASTLRGRAETQY	TRBV6-1	TRBJ2-5
ASSITAGGINEQF	TRBV19	TRBJ2-1
ASSPRGGIGNEQF	TRBV7-7	TRBJ2-1
ASSQEADRRNEKLF	TRBV4-1	TRBJ1-4
ASSQDSTRQY	TRBV13	TRBJ2-7
ASSEGSKDRGVTEAF	TRBV2	TRBJ1-1
ASSKFWDSDTDTQY	TRBV10-1	TRBJ2-3
ASSQDRPAFGYGYT	TRBV4-1	TRBJ1-2
ASSKMGQRHYGYT	TRBV6-5	TRBJ1-2
ASSPDRDLREKLF	TRBV9	TRBJ1-4
ASSASTSDSAGNTIY	TRBV2	TRBJ1-3
ASSLGGVPYEQY	TRBV14	TRBJ2-7